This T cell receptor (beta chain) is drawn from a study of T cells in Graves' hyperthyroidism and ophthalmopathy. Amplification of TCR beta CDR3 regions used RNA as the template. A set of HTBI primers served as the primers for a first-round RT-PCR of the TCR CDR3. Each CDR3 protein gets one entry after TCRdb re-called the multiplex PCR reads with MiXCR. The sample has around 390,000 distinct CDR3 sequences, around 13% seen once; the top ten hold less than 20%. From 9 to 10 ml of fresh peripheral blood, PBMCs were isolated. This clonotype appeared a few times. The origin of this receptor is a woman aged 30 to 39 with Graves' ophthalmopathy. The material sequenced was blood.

The DNA for the CDR3 is TGCAGCGTTGAAGCCCCCGGGACAGGAGTTGAAAAACTGTTTTTT. Its protein product is CSVEAPGTGVEKLFF. V is TRBV29-1 and J is TRBJ1-4; TRBD1 aligns across 8 bases. Looked up from germline, CDR1 is SQVTM and CDR2 is ANQGSEA. V lost 1 base, J lost 7 bases, and 8 bases stayed unmatched. This CDR3 has 15 residues.